The 25 T cell receptor beta chains in this list originate from one sample, sequenced in a study of shared clonotypes between healthy human individuals. Sequencing used immunoSEQ multiplex PCR; TCRdb keeps in-frame clones, though not all of them. This table holds 600,000 to 750,000 clones, 90% found once. Sample: memory CD8+ T cells from PBMCs. Indicated subset: CD45RO+ cells pooled with CCR7-negative TemRA cells. Receptors originate from a young man in good health. Some clones in this sample may be carry-over from other donors' samples.

This clone was seen only a few times. This sample includes further DNA sequences coding for the same CDR3. The rearrangement uses TRBV27 and TRBJ1-5; no definite D call. Deletions cut 0 bases from V and 7 bases from J, with 7 bases between. Germline CDR1 and CDR2: MNHEY and SMNVEV (reference sequence). CDR3 size: 13 residues. The CDR3 nucleotides read TGTGCCAGCAGTTTATCCGGTCGCCAGCCCCAGCATTTT. Translated, it gives CASSLSGRQPQHF.

The table lists this clone with a count of one. The V call is TRBV6-5, the J call TRBJ1-6; D is unresolved. This CDR3 comprises 15 residues. Per germline, CDR1 MNHEY and CDR2 SVGAGI. V was pared by 8 bases and J by 5 bases, with 16 bases between. The CDR3 spells CASSQPGGNNSPLHF. In nucleotides, the CDR3 is TGTGCCAGCTCCCAACCAGGTGGCAATAATTCACCCCTCCACTTT.

This chain joins TRBV7-9 and TRBJ2-3; D gene ambiguous. V shed 7 bases and J shed 1 base, with 12 bases lying between them. Germline CDR1 SEHNR, CDR2 FQNEAQ (reference sequence). The CDR3 has 14 amino acids. For the CDR3, the DNA is TGTGCCAGCATCCTTCAATCCCGCACAGATACGCAGTATTTT. It codes for CASILQSRTDTQYF. Supplemented by reference TRBV7-9 and TRBJ2-3, the full variable domain reads DTGVSQNPRHKITKRGQNVTFRCDPISEHNRLYWYRQTLGQGPEFLTYFQNEAQLEKSRLLSDRFSAERPKGSFSTLEIQRTEQGDSAMYLCASILQSRTDTQYFGPGTRLTVL.

V is TRBV7-9 and J is TRBJ1-2; D unresolved. Trimming took off 1 base at V and 5 bases at J, with 5 bases between the two ends. The germline V gene encodes CDR1 SEHNR and CDR2 FQNEAQ (reference sequence). This CDR3 region has 12 residues. CDR3 nucleotides: TGTGCCAGCAGCTTAGAAGGGTATGGCTACACCTTC. It yields the protein CASSLEGYGYTF.

The genes are TRBV11-2 and TRBJ2-3; perhaps D is TRBD1 or TRBD2 (5 bases each). V lost 4 bases to trimming and J lost 4 bases, with 12 bases between them. This CDR3 is built from 14 residues. CDR1 and CDR2 from the germline V gene are SGHAT and FQNNGV. The CDR3 loop is CASSSSGRADTQYF. DNA for the CDR3: TGTGCCAGCAGCTCTTCGGGGCGCGCAGATACGCAGTATTTT.

This rearrangement joins TRBV6-5 to TRBJ2-1; 8 bases map to TRBD1. Trimming cost V 4 bases and J 6 bases; bases outside gene matches: 11. Germline CDR1 reads MNHEY; CDR2 reads SVGAGI. The CDR3 has 16 amino acids. CDR3 protein: CASSSGTGGPINEQFF. As DNA, the CDR3 is TGTGCCAGCAGTTCCGGAACAGGGGGTCCTATCAATGAGCAGTTCTTC.

The V and J genes are TRBV6-6 and TRBJ2-5; D is uncertain. The J call may be wrong; the DNA end is better matched by TRBJ2-7. In germline, CDR1 is MNHNY, CDR2 SVGAGI (reference sequence). There are 12 residues in the CDR3. The CDR3 here is CASSLDSYEQYF. The CDR3 DNA reads as TGTGCCAGCAGCCTGGACTCCTACGAGCAGTACTTC.

The chain recombines TRBV11-2 with TRBJ2-2, with 7 bases that match TRBD2. The CDR3 runs to 16 residues. Trimming removed 2 bases from V and 4 bases from J; junction bases left unmatched: 7. The germline V gene encodes CDR1 SGHAT and CDR2 FQNNGV. CDR3 DNA: TGTGCCAGCAGCTTATGGGCGGGAGATGTCACCGGGGAGCTGTTTTTT. It is translated as CASSLWAGDVTGELFF. Complete variable domain (other parts from reference TRBV11-2 and TRBJ2-2): EAGVAQSPRYKIIEKRQSVAFWCNPISGHATLYWYQQILGQGPKLLIQFQNNGVVDDSQLPKDRFSAERLKGVDSTLKIQPAKLEDSAVYLCASSLWAGDVTGELFFGEGSRLTVL.

On this clone itself: At one end the junction does not follow the germline gene, possibly because of a read error. The chain combines TRBV5-1 with TRBJ2-1; TRBD1 is a possible D gene (6 bases). CDR1 is SGHRS and CDR2 is YFSETQ in the germline V gene. The CDR3 extends over 11 amino acids. Written as DNA, the CDR3 is TGCGCCAGCAGCTTGGGGACAGCGACGGTCTTC. Translation: CASSLGTATVF.

The J gene is TRBJ2-1, the V gene TRBV27; 7 bases are a match to TRBD1. V was pared by 7 bases and J by 1 base, with 13 bases of the junction left unmatched. CDR1 is MNHEY, CDR2 SMNVEV, per germline (reference sequence). The CDR3 totals 17 residues. CDR3 DNA: TGTGCCAGCATCCCTTACTCCAACAGGGGATCCTACAATGAGCAGTTCTTC. Residues: CASIPYSNRGSYNEQFF.

This chain links TRBV28 with TRBJ2-5; D gene ambiguous. This CDR3 is 12 amino acids long. V lost 6 bases and J lost 3, with 8 bases in between. Per germline, CDR1 MDHEN and CDR2 SYDVKM. In DNA, the CDR3 is TGTGCCAGCAGCCCTGAAGAAGAGACCCAGTACTTC. As protein: CASSPEEETQYF.

In this sample, this clone turned up once. The chain has TRBV6-1 and TRBJ2-7; the D gene is possibly TRBD1 (6 bases). The CDR3 extends over 15 amino acids. Per germline, CDR1 MNHNS and CDR2 SASEGT. The V gene lost 2 bases and the J gene lost 2 bases, with 13 bases spanning the gap. The CDR3 loop reads CASSEFVSGAYEQYF. The CDR3 nucleotides are TGTGCCAGCAGTGAATTCGTGTCAGGGGCCTACGAGCAGTACTTC.

The genes are TRBV30 and TRBJ1-2; perhaps TRBD1 as D (5 bases). The germline gives CDR1 GTSNPN, CDR2 SVGIG (reference sequence). The CDR3 loop spans 15 amino acids. Trimming shortened V by 3 bases and J by 7 bases, and 21 bases separated the two germline ends. CDR3 region: CAWRCPRDLTSGYTF. The CDR3 DNA reads TGTGCCTGGAGGTGCCCCCGGGACCTTACTTCTGGCTACACCTTC.

This clone turned up a few times. This rearrangement joins TRBV7-9 to TRBJ2-7; no definite D call. The V end was cut by 1 base, the J end by 9 bases, with 13 bases between. The CDR3 covers 13 residues. Germline V gene data show CDR1 as SEHNR and CDR2 as FQNEAQ (reference sequence). CDR3 in amino acids: CASSLVQDHRQYF. CDR3 nucleotide sequence: TGTGCCAGCAGCTTAGTCCAGGACCATAGGCAGTACTTC.

This chain joins TRBV6-5 and TRBJ2-7; 9 bases line up with TRBD1. CDR3 size: 16 residues. The germline V gene encodes CDR1 MNHEY and CDR2 SVGAGI. V lost 0 bases to trimming and J lost 9 bases; unmatched junction nucleotides: 12. The CDR3 protein is CASSYSLDRGYDGQYF. The CDR3 nucleotides read TGTGCCAGCAGTTACTCTCTGGACAGGGGCTACGATGGGCAGTACTTC.

The chain has TRBV5-1 and TRBJ2-7, with TRBD1 matching 9 bases. Unmatched junction bases numbered 16, after V lost 3 bases and J lost 3 bases. Germline assignment: CDR1 SGHRS and CDR2 YFSETQ. The CDR3 runs 18 residues. The CDR3 nucleotides are TGCGCCAGCAGCTCCCCTGGGACAGGGCAGCTTATCGTCTACGAGCAGTACTTC. It codes for CASSSPGTGQLIVYEQYF.

A remark on this clone: Sequence at one end of the junction differs from germline and may be a read error. The CDR3 bases are TGTGCCAGCAGCTCGCACCAGACAGGGGTGGGGTACACTTTC. As protein: CASSSHQTGVGYTF. This chain joins TRBV5-5 and TRBJ2-7; TRBD1 aligns across 8 bases. CDR1 is SGHKS and CDR2 is YYEKEE in the germline V gene (reference sequence). The CDR3 sequence is 14 residues long.

CDR3 DNA sequence: TGTGCCACCAGCAGAGCCCCTCTAGGGCGCCATTACTCCTACAATGAGCAGTTCTTC. Translating gives CATSRAPLGRHYSYNEQFF. The J gene is TRBJ2-1, the V gene TRBV15; D gene uncertain. V was cut by 1 base and J by 0 bases, with 19 bases left in between. In germline, CDR1 is LNHNV, CDR2 YYDKDF (reference sequence). The CDR3 length is 19 residues. Looking up the rest from reference TRBV15 and TRBJ2-1 gives the full variable domain: DAMVIQNPRYQVTQFGKPVTLSCSQTLNHNVMYWYQQKSSQAPKLLFHYYDKDFNNEADTPDNFQSRRPNTSFCFLDIRSPGLGDTAMYLCATSRAPLGRHYSYNEQFFGPGTRLTVL.

The rearrangement joins TRBV28 to TRBJ1-4; D remains unclear. The CDR3 covers 15 residues. Trimming took 2 bases from V and 8 from J, leaving 15 bases between them. The germline CDR1 and CDR2 sequences are MDHEN and SYDVKM. The CDR3 DNA is TGTGCCAGCAGTTTAGTTGTAGGCGGAAAAGAAAAACTGTTTTTT. The encoded protein is CASSLVVGGKEKLFF. The full variable domain, its missing parts supplied by reference TRBV28 and TRBJ1-4, is DVKVTQSSRYLVKRTGEKVFLECVQDMDHENMFWYRQDPGLGLRLIYFSYDVKMKEKGDIPEGYSVSREKKERFSLILESASTNQTSMYLCASSLVVGGKEKLFFGSGTQLSVL.

V usage is TRBV28 and J usage is TRBJ2-5; maybe TRBD1 (5 bases). The tail of the sequence fits TRBJ2-7 better, so the J call may be wrong. CDR3 length: 13 amino acids. The germline CDR1 and CDR2 sequences are MDHEN and SYDVKM. The CDR3 reads CASSFGQGYEQYF. The CDR3 nucleotides are TGTGCCAGCAGTTTCGGGCAGGGCTACGAGCAGTACTTC.

This clone was detected only once. V gene TRBV28 combines with J gene TRBJ2-7; no clear D gene. This CDR3 spans 13 amino acids. Trimming cost V 6 bases and J 2 bases, with 11 bases left between them. Germline-derived CDR1 and CDR2 are MDHEN and SYDVKM. The CDR3 here is CASSPRVTYEQYF. As DNA, the CDR3 is TGTGCCAGCAGCCCCCGTGTCACCTACGAGCAGTACTTC.

The rearrangement uses TRBV5-1 and TRBJ1-1; D is unresolved. Looked up from germline, CDR1 is SGHRS and CDR2 is YFSETQ. This CDR3 contains 16 residues. V lost 1 base and J lost 5, with 18 bases in between. The CDR3 nucleotides are TGCGCCAGCAGCTTGAGTGTGTGGGCGGGAGGAACTGAAGCTTTCTTT. Its protein product is CASSLSVWAGGTEAFF.

This chain uses TRBV19 with TRBJ2-1, with a weak D call TRBD1 (6 bases). The CDR3 spans 14 residues. Trimming took off 7 bases at V and 8 bases at J, with 18 bases between the two ends. Germline lookup yields CDR1 LNHDA and CDR2 SQIVND (reference sequence). The CDR3 sequence: CASTGPGEHDEQFF. The CDR3 region has the DNA TGTGCCAGTACGGGACCAGGGGAACACGATGAGCAGTTCTTC.

CDR3 DNA: TGTGCCAGCAGCCCCTTGGGTACCCACAATCAGCCCCAGCATTTT. Its protein is CASSPLGTHNQPQHF. V and J are TRBV6-5 and TRBJ1-5; D remains unclear. This CDR3 comprises 15 residues. Germline-derived CDR1 and CDR2 are MNHEY and SVGAGI. V was trimmed by 6 bases and J by 3 bases, leaving 15 bases between them.

The rearrangement uses TRBV11-3 and TRBJ2-1; a weak D match, TRBD2 (6 bases). V was shortened by 0 bases and J by 4 bases, with 16 bases between the two germline ends. CDR3 size: 17 residues. Germline lookup yields CDR1 SGHNT and CDR2 YENEEA. In DNA form, the CDR3 reads TGTGCCAGCAGCTTAGACTCCGGCGGGATGGGGTACAATGAGCAGTTCTTC. It codes for CASSLDSGGMGYNEQFF.